This T cell receptor beta chain is from a study of T cells in Graves' hyperthyroidism and ophthalmopathy. Study overall: Peripheral blood samples were taken at initial diagnosis, prior to any treatment. General study results and limits: With a median lead of 6.5 months before onset, the model predicted ophthalmopathy.

V shed 5 bases, J shed 2 bases, and the junction held 4 bases outside the gene matches. In germline, CDR1 is MNHEY, CDR2 SMNVEV (reference sequence). This CDR3 has 15 residues. The hyperthyroidism was newly diagnosed and had lasted under 2 months; the patients were aged 18 to 65. Exclusion followed for patients with uncontrolled infection, other autoimmune disease, pregnancy or lactation. Using RNA transcripts as the source, TCR beta CDR3 regions were amplified. First-round RT-PCR of the TCR CDR3 relied on the HTBI primer set. TCRdb redid the calling of the multiplex PCR reads with MiXCR, one entry per CDR3 protein. The table has some 500,000 distinct CDR3 sequences, under 15% seen once. There are a few counts of this clonotype. Antigen specificity is unknown. This may come from a read error, since a much larger clone is one base off.

The clonotype was recovered from a woman aged 18-30 years with Graves' hyperthyroidism. Sequencing input: blood. V gene TRBV27 combines with J gene TRBJ2-1; 9 nucleotides agree with TRBD1. CDR3 nucleotides: TGTGCCAGCAGTGCCCGGGACAGGGCCTACAATGAGCAGTTCTTC. Amino acids: CASSARDRAYNEQFF.